The source of this T cell receptor (beta chain) is a study of cytomegalovirus exposure and HLA in healthy donors. The PCR had 60 Vbeta and 13 Jbeta primers. Only in-frame clones appear in the TCRdb table, and some are missing; sequencing was by immunoSEQ multiplex PCR. The sample lists some 130,000 clones, roughly 82% occurring once. Germline CDR1 reads SQVTM; CDR2 reads ANQGSEA. V was pared by 4 bases and J by 3 bases, with 21 bases between. The CDR3 has 16 amino acids. Points on this clone: Its antigen remains unknown.

Points from the study as a whole: Later analysis associated a missense DCLRE1C variant with TCR beta V- and J-gene trimming. Association with HLA alleles at 0.05 false discovery rate was found for roughly 17,000 TCR beta sequences in a later analysis. Accurate prediction of most subjects' HLA-A and HLA-B alleles from TCR beta sequences was reported.

The sequenced sample consisted of PBMCs. The V call is TRBV29-1, the J call TRBJ1-1; D call uncertain. The sequence was collected from a boy younger than 18 in good health and CMV-seronegative. The CDR3 loop reads CSVVTFMVSGDTEAFF. The DNA of the CDR3 is TGCAGCGTTGTGACATTTATGGTGTCAGGCGACACTGAAGCTTTCTTT. Complete variable domain (other parts from reference TRBV29-1 and TRBJ1-1): SAVISQKPSRDICQRGTSLTIQCQVDSQVTMMFWYRQQPGQSLTLIATANQGSEATYESGFVIDKFPISRPNLTFSTLTVSNMSPEDSSIYLCSVVTFMVSGDTEAFFGQGTRLTVV.